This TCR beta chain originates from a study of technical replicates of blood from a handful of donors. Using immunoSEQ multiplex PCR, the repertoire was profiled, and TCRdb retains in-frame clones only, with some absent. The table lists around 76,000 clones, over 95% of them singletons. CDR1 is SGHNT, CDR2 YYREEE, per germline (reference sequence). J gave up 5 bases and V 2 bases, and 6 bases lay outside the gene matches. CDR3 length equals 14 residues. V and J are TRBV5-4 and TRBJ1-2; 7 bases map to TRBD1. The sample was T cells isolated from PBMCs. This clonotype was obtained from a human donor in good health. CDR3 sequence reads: CASSLWDSSYGYTF. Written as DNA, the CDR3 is TGTGCCAGCAGCTTATGGGACAGCTCTTATGGCTACACCTTC.